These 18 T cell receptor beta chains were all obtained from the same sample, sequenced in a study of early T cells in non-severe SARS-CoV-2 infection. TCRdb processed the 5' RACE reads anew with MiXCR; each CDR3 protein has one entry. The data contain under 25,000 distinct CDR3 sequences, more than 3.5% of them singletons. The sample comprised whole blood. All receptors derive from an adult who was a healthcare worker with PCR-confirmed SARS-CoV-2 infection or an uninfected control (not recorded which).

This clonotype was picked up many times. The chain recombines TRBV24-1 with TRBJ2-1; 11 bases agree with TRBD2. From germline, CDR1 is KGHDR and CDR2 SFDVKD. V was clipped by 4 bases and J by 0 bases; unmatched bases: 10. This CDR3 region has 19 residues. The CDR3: CATSEAQTSGESSYNEQFF. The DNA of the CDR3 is TGTGCCACCAGTGAAGCCCAGACTAGCGGGGAGAGCTCCTACAATGAGCAGTTCTTC.

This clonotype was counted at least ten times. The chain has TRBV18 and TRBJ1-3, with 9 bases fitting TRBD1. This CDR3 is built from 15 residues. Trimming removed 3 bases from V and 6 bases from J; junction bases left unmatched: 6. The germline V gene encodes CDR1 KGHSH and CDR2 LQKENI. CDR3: CASSPPGQGLNTIYF. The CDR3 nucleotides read TGTGCCAGCTCACCTCCGGGACAGGGTCTAAACACCATATATTTT.

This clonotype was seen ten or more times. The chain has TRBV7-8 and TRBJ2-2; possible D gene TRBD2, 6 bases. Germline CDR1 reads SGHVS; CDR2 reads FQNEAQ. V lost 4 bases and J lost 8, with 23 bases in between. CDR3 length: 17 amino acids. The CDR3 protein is CASSSRSTSRWSGELFF. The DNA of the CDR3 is TGTGCCAGCAGCTCGAGATCGACTAGTCGTTGGTCGGGGGAGCTGTTTTTT.

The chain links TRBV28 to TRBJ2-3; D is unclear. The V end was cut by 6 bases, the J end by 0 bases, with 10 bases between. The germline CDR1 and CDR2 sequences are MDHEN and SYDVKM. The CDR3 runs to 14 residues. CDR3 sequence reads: CASRAFQSTDTQYF. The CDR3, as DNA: TGTGCCAGCAGGGCGTTCCAGAGCACAGATACGCAGTATTTT.

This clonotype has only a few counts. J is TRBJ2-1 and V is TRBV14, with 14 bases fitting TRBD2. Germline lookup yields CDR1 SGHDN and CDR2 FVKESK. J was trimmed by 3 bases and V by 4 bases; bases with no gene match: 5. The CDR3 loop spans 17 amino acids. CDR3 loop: CASSRRLAGGYYNEQFF. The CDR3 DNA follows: TGTGCCAGCAGCCGCCGACTAGCGGGGGGGTACTACAATGAGCAGTTCTTC.

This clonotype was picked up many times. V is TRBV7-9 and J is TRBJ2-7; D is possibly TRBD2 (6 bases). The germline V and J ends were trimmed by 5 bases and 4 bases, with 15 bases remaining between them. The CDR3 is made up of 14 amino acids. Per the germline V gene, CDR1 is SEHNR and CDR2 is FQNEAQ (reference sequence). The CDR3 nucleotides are TGTGCCAGCAGCCCGCGGGACGGTCTTTACGAGCAGTACTTC. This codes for CASSPRDGLYEQYF.

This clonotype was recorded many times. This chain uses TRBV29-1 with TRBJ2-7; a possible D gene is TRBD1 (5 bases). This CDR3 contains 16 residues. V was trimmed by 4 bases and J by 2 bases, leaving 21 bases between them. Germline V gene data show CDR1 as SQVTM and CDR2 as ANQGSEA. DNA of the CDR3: TGCAGCGTTGTTCTATCCACGGACACATTTACCTACGAGCAGTACTTC. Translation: CSVVLSTDTFTYEQYF.

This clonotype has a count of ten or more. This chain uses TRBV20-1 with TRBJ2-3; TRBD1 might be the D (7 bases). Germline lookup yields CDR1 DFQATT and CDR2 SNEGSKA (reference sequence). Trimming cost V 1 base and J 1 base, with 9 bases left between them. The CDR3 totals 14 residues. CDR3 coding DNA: TGCAGTGCTAGAGGGAGGGGGCGCACAGATACGCAGTATTTT. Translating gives CSARGRGRTDTQYF.

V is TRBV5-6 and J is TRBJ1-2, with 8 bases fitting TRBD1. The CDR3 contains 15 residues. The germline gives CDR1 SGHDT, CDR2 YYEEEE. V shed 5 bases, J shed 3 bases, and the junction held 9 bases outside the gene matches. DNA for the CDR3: TGTGCCAGCAGTATACAGGGGGAGGCCTACTATGGCTACACCTTC. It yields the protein CASSIQGEAYYGYTF.

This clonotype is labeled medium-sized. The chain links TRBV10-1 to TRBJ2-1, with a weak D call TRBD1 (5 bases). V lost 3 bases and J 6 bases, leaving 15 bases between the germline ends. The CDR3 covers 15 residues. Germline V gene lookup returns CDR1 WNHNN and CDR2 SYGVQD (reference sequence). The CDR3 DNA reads TGCGCCAGCAGTGAAGGGTCAGGGATGTCCAATGAGCAGTTCTTC. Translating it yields CASSEGSGMSNEQFF.

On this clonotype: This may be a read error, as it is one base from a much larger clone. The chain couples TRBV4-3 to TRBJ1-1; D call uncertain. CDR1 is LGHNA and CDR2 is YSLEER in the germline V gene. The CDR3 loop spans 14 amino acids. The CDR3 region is CANSQVLGNTEAFF. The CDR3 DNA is TGCGCCAACAGCCAAGTGTTGGGTAACACTGAAGCTTTCTTT.

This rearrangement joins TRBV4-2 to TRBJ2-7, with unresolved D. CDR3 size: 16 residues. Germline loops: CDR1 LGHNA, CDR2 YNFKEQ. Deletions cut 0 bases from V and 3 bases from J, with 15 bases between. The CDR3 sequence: CASSQDPHSRIYEQYF. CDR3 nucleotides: TGTGCCAGCAGCCAAGATCCCCACTCCCGAATCTACGAGCAGTACTTC.

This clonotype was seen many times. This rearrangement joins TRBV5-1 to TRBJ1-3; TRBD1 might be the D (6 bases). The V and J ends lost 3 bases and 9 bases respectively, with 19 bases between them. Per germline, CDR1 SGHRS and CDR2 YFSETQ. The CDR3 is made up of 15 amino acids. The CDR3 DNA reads TGCGCCAGCAGCTCGGATGGACAGCCCGCAGGCACCATATATTTT. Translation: CASSSDGQPAGTIYF.

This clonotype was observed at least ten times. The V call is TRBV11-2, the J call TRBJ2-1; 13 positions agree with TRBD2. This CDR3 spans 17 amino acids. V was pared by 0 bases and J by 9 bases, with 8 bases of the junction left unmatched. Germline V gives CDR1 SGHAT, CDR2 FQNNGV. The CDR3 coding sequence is TGTGCCAGCAGCTTAGATTCACTAGCGGGGGGGCTGGGTGAGCAGTTCTTC. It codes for CASSLDSLAGGLGEQFF.

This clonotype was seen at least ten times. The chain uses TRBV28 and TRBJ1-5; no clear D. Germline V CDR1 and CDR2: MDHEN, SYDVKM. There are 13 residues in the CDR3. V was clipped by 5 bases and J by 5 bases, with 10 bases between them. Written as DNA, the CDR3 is TGTGCCAGCAGTCCCACTGGAGATCAGCCCCAGCATTTT. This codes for CASSPTGDQPQHF.

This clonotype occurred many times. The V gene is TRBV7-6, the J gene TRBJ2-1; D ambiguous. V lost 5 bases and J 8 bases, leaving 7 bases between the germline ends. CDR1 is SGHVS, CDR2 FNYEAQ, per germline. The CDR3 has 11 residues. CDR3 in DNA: TGTGCCAGCAGCCCCGGTCATGAGCAGTTCTTC. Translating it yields CASSPGHEQFF.

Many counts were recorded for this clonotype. CDR3 nucleotide sequence: TGTGCCAGCAGCTTAGGGACAGGGAGTCGAAAACAGTACTTC. Its protein product is CASSLGTGSRKQYF. This chain links TRBV7-9 with TRBJ2-7; 8 bases agree with TRBD1. The V gene end was trimmed by 1 base and the J gene end by 10 bases; junction bases not matched to a gene: 9. The CDR3 is 14 amino acids. CDR1 is SEHNR, CDR2 FQNEAQ, per germline (reference sequence).

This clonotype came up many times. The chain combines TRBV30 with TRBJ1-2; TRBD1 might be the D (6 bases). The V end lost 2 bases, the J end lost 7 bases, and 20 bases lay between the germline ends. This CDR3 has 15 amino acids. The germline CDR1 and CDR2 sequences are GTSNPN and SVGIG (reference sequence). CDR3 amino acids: CAWSNREAVFGGYTF. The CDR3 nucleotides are TGTGCCTGGAGTAACAGGGAAGCGGTTTTTGGTGGCTACACCTTC.